The text below deals with one T cell receptor (beta chain). This sample is part of a study of cytotoxic CD8 clonotypes in ibrutinib-treated CLL. Only in-frame clones appear in the TCRdb table, and some are missing; sequencing was by immunoSEQ multiplex PCR. The sample holds roughly 16,000 clones, 64% seen once. This CDR3 contains 15 residues. CDR1 KGHSH and CDR2 LQKENI come from the germline V gene. The junction had 6 bases not matched to a gene; V was cut back by 3 bases and J by 5 bases. This sequence joins TRBV18 and TRBJ1-2; 10 bases fit TRBD1. The sequences come from PBMCs, collected after 12 months of ibrutinib treatment. This TCR came from a human donor with chronic lymphocytic leukemia. The CDR3 sequence: CASSPGQGFSYGYTF. The CDR3 nucleotides read TGTGCCAGCTCACCGGGACAGGGGTTTAGTTATGGCTACACCTTC.